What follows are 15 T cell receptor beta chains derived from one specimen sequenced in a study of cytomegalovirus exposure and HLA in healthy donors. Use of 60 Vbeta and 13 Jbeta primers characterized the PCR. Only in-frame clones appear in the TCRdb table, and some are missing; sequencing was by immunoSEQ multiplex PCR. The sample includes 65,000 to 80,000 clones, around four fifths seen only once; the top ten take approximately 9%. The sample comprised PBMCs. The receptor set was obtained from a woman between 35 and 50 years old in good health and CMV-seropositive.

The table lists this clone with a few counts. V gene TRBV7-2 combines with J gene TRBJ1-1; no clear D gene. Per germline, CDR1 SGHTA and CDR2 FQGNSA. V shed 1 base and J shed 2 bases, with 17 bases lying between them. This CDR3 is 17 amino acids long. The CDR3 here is CASSLVSRGNLNTEAFF. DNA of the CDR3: TGTGCCAGCAGCTTAGTCAGTCGCGGAAATTTAAACACTGAAGCTTTCTTT.

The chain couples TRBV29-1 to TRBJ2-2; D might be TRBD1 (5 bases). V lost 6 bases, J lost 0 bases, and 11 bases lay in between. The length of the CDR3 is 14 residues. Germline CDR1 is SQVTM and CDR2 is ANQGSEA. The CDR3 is CSVGWGSNTGELFF. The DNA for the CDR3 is TGCAGCGTCGGGTGGGGCTCGAACACCGGGGAGCTGTTTTTT.

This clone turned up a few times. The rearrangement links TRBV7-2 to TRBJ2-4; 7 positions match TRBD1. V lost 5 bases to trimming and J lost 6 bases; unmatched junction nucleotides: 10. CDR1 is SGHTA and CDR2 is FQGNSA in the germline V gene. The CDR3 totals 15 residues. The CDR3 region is CASSRQGSGGNIQYF. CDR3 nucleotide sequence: TGTGCCAGCAGCAGGCAAGGGTCAGGGGGAAACATTCAGTACTTC.

CDR3 bases: TGTGCCTGGGCAACAGCCTACGAGCAGTACTTC. Its protein is CAWATAYEQYF. The chain recombines TRBV30 with TRBJ2-7; no clear D gene. This CDR3 contains 11 residues. V lost 5 bases, J lost 2 bases, and 7 bases lay in between. Germline-derived CDR1 and CDR2 are GTSNPN and SVGIG (reference sequence).

The CDR3 protein is CASSESRTGGTEAFF. The DNA for the CDR3 is TGTGCCAGCAGTGAATCCAGGACAGGGGGCACTGAAGCTTTCTTT. This chain connects TRBV25-1 to TRBJ1-1, with 10 bases aligning to TRBD1. This CDR3 is 15 amino acids long. CDR1 and CDR2 (germline): MGHDK, SYGVNS. J gave up 4 bases and V 1 base, and 3 bases lay outside the gene matches.

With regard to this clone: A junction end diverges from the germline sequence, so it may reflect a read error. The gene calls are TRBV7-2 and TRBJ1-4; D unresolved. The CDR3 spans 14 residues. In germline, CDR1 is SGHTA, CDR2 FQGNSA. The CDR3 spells CASRASRINGKLFF. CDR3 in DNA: TGTGCCAGCAGAGCCTCACGAATCAATGGAAAACTGTTTTTT.

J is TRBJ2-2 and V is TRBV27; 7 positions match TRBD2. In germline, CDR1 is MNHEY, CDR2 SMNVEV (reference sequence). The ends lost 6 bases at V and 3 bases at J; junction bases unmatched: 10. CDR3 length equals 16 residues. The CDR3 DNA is TGTGCCAGCAGGACGTCCGGGACTACTTACACCGGGGAGCTGTTTTTT. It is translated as CASRTSGTTYTGELFF.

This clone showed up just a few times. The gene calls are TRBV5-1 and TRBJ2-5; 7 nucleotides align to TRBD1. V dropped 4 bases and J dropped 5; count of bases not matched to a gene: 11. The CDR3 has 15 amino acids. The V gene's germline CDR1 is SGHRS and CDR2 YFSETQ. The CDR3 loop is CASSPGSTGLETQYF. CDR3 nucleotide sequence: TGCGCCAGCAGCCCAGGATCGACAGGGCTGGAGACCCAGTACTTC.

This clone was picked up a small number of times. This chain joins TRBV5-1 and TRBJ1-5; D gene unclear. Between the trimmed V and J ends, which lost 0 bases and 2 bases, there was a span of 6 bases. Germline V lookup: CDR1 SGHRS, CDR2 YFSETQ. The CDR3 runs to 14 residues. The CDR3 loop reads CASSLGAGNQPQHF. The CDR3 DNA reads TGCGCCAGCAGCTTGGGGGCAGGCAATCAGCCCCAGCATTTT.

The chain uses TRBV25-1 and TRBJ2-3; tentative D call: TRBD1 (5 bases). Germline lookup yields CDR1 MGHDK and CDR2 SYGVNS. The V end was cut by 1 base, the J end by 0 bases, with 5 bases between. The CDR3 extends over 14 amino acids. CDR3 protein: CASSEWGSTDTQYF. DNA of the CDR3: TGTGCCAGCAGTGAATGGGGCAGCACAGATACGCAGTATTTT. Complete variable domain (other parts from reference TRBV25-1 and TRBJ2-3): EADIYQTPRYLVIGTGKKITLECSQTMGHDKMYWYQQDPGMELHLIHYSYGVNSTEKGDLSSESTVSRIRTEHFPLTLESARPSHTSQYLCASSEWGSTDTQYFGPGTRLTVL.

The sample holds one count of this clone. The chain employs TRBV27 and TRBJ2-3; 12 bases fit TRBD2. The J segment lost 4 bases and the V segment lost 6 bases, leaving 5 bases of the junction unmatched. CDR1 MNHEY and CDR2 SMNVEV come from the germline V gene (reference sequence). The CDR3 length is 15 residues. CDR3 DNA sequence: TGTGCCAGCAGCCCTAGCGGGGGGGCTCCAGATACGCAGTATTTT. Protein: CASSPSGGAPDTQYF.

The CDR3, as DNA: TGTGCCAGCAGTTACCGTAGACAGGGGGTTAACTATGGCTACACCTTC. Protein sequence: CASSYRRQGVNYGYTF. The gene calls are TRBV6-6 and TRBJ1-2; 9 bases fit TRBD1. The CDR3 totals 16 residues. Trimming at V came to 2 bases and at J to 1 base, leaving 5 bases not matched to a gene. Per germline, CDR1 MNHNY and CDR2 SVGAGI (reference sequence).

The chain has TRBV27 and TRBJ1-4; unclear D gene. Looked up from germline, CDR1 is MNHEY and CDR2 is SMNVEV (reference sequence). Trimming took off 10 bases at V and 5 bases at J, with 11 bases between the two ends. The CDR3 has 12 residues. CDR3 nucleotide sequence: TGTGCCACAGGCTGGATGAATGAAAAACTGTTTTTT. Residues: CATGWMNEKLFF.

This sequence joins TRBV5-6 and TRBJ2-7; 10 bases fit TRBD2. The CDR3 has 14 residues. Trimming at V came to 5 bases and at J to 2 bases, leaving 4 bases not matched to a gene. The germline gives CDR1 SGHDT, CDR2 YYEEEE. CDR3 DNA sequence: TGTGCCAGCAGTCAGCGGGGGGGGACCTACGAGCAGTACTTC. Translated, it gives CASSQRGGTYEQYF.

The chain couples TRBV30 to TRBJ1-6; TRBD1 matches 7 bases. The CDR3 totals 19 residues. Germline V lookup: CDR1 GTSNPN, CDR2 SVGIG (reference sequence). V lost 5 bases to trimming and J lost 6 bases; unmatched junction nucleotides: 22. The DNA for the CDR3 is TGTGCCTGGGGCACAGACAGGGTATCAGGAATAGGAAGTAATTCACCCCTCCACTTT. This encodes CAWGTDRVSGIGSNSPLHF.